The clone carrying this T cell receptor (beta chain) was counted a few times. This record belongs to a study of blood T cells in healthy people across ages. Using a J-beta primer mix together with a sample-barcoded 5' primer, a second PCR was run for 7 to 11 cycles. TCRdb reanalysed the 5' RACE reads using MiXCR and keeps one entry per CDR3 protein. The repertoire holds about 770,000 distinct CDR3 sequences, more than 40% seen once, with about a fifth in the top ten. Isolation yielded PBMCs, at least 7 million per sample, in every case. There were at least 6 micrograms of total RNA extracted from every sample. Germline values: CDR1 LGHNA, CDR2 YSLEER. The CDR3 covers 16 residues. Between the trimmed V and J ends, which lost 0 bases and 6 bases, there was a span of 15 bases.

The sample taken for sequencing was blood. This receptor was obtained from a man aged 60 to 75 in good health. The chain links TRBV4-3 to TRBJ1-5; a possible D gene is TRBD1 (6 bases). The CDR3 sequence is CASSQDLAGAGQPQHF. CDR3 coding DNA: TGCGCCAGCAGCCAAGATCTTGCGGGGGCAGGTCAGCCCCAGCATTTT.